The TCR beta chain described here comes from a study of cytotoxic CD8 clonotypes in ibrutinib-treated CLL. On the study more broadly: Results showed approximately 25 partial and 2 complete responses; following median around 68 months, approximately 14 remained remitted, roughly twelve advanced. Findings and caveats of the study: Rare overall, public clonotypes shrank or held steady under therapy.

Method: immunoSEQ multiplex PCR; TCRdb's copy keeps in-frame clones and lacks some. This table holds tens of thousands of clones, around 82% found once. The CDR3 is 15 residues long. From germline, CDR1 is MNHNY and CDR2 SVGAGI (reference sequence). This clone has a handful of counts. What it binds is not known. Germline is not matched at one junction end, which may reflect a read error. This sample comprised PBMCs, obtained at disease progression, from a patient treated with ibrutinib. The J gene is TRBJ1-6, the V gene TRBV6-6; D possibly corresponds to TRBD1 (5 bases). This clonotype was sampled from a human donor with chronic lymphocytic leukemia. The CDR3 DNA reads as TGTGCCAGCAGTTTAAGGGGTGGAAGTAATCCACCCCTCCACTTT. Protein sequence: CASSLRGGSNPPLHF.